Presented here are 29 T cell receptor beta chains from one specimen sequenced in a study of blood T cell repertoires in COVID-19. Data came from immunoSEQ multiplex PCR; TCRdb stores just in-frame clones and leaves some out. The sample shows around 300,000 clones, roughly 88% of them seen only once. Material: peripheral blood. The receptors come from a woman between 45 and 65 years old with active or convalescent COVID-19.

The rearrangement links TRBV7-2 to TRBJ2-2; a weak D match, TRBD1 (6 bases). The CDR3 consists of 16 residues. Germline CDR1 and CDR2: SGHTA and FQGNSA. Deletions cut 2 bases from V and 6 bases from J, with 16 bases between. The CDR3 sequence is CASSLPTGLGSGELFF. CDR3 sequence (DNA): TGTGCCAGCAGCTTACCTACAGGGTTAGGTTCCGGGGAGCTGTTTTTT.

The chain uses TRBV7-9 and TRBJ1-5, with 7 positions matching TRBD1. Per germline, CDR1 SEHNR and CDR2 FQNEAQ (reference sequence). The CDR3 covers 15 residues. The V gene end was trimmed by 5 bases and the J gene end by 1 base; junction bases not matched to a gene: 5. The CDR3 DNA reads TGTGCCAGCAGCCGAGGGACAGTGAGCAATCAGCCCCAGCATTTT. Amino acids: CASSRGTVSNQPQHF.

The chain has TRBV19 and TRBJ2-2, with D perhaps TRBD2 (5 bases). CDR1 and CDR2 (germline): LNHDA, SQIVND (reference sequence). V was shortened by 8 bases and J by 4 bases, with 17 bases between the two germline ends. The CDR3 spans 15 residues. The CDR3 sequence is CASLRDPIGTGELFF. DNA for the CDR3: TGTGCCAGTCTTCGGGATCCCATAGGCACCGGGGAGCTGTTTTTT.

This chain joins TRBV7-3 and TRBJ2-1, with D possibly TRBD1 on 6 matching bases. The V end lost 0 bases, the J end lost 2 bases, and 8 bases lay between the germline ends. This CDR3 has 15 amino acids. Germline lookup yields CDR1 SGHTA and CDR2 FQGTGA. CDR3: CASSLTQGTYNEQFF. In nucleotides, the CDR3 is TGTGCCAGCAGCTTAACCCAGGGGACCTACAATGAGCAGTTCTTC.

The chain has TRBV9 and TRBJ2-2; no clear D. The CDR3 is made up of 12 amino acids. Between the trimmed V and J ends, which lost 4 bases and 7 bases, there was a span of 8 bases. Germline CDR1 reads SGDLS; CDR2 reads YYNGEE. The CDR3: CASSPPGGELFF. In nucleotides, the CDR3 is TGTGCCAGCAGCCCCCCGGGCGGGGAGCTGTTTTTT.

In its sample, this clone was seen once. The CDR3 is CASSYRQGVQTQYF. The CDR3 nucleotides read TGTGCCAGCAGTTACCGACAGGGGGTACAGACCCAGTACTTC. V usage is TRBV6-5 and J usage is TRBJ2-5, with TRBD1 matching 9 bases. With V trimmed by 2 bases and J by 6 bases, 4 bases remained unmatched. The germline gives CDR1 MNHEY, CDR2 SVGAGI. The CDR3 is 14 residues long.

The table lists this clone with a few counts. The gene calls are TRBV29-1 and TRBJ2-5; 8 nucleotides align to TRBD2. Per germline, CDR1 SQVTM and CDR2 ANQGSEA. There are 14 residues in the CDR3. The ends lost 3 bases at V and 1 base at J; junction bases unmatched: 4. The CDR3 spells CSVDQREFQETQYF. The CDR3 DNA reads TGCAGCGTTGACCAGCGGGAGTTCCAAGAGACCCAGTACTTC.

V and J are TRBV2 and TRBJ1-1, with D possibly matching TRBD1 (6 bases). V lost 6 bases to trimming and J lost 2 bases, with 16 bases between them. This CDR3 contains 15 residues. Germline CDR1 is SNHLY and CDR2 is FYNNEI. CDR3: CASRDGQLENTEAFF. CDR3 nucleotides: TGTGCCAGCAGAGACGGACAGTTAGAAAACACTGAAGCTTTCTTT.

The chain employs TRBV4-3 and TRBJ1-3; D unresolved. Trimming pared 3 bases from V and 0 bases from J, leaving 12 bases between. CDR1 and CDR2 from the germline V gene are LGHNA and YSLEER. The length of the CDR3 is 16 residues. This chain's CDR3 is CASSQAGGYSGNTIYF. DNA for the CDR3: TGCGCCAGCAGCCAGGCGGGCGGTTACTCTGGAAACACCATATATTTT.

The CDR3 loop reads CASSLAFSVNTEAFF. In DNA, the CDR3 is TGCGCCAGCAGCTTGGCCTTCAGCGTGAACACTGAAGCTTTCTTT. The chain carries TRBV5-1 and TRBJ1-1; no definite D call. Germline CDR1 SGHRS, CDR2 YFSETQ. The CDR3 runs to 15 residues. V dropped 0 bases and J dropped 0 bases, with 9 bases sitting between them.

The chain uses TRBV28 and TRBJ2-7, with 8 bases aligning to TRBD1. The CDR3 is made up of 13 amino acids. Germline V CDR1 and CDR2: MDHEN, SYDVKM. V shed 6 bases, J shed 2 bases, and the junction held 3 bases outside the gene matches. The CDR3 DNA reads TGTGCCAGCAGAGGACAGGGAGCCTACGAGCAGTACTTC. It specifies CASRGQGAYEQYF.

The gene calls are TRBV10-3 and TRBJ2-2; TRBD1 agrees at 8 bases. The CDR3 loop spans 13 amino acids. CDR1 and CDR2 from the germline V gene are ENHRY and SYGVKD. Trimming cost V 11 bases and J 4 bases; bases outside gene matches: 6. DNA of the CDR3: TGTGCCGCCCAGGGACAGGCCACCGGGGAGCTGTTTTTT. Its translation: CAAQGQATGELFF.

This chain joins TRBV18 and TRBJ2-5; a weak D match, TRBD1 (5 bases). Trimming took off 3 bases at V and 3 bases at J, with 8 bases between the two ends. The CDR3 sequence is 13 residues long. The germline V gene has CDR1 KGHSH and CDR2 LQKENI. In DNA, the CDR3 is TGTGCCAGCTCACCTCAACAGGAAGAGACCCAGTACTTC. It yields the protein CASSPQQEETQYF.

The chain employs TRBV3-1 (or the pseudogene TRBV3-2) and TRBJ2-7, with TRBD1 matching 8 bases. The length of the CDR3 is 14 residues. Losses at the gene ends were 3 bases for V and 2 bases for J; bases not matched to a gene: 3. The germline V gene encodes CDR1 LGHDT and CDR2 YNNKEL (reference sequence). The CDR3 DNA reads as TGTGCCAGCAGCCAGCCGGGACAGGCCTACGAGCAGTACTTC. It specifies CASSQPGQAYEQYF.

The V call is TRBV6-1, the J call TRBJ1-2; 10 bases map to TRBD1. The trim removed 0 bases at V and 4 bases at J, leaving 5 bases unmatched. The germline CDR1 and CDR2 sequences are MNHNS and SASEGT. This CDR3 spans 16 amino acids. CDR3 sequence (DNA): TGTGCCAGCAGTGAAGCGACAGGGGGCGCAATCTATGGCTACACCTTC. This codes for CASSEATGGAIYGYTF.

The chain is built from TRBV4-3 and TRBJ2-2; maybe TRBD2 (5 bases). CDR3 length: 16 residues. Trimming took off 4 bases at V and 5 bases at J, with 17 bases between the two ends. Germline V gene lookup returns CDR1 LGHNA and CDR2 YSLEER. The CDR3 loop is CASSRDSADVTGELFF. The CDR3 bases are TGCGCCAGCAGCCGAGATTCAGCGGATGTTACCGGGGAGCTGTTTTTT.

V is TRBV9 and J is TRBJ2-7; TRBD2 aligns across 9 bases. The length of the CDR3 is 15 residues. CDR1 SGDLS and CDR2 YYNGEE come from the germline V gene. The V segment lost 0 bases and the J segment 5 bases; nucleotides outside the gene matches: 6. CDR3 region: CASSVGGGARDEQYF. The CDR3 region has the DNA TGTGCCAGCAGCGTAGGCGGGGGGGCGCGAGACGAGCAGTACTTC.

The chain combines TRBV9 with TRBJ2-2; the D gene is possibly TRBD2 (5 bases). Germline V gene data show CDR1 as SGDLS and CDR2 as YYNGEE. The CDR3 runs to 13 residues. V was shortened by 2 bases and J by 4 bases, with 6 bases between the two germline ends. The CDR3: CASSVRGTGELFF. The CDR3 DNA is TGTGCCAGCAGCGTTCGGGGCACCGGGGAGCTGTTTTTT. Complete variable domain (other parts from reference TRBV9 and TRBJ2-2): DSGVTQTPKHLITATGQRVTLRCSPRSGDLSVYWYQQSLDQGLQFLIQYYNGEERAKGNILERFSAQQFPDLHSELNLSSLELGDSALYFCASSVRGTGELFFGEGSRLTVL.

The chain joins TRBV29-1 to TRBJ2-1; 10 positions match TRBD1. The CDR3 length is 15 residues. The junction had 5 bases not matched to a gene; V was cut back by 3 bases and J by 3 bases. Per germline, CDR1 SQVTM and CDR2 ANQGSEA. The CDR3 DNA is TGCAGCGTTGATGGGGGACAGGGGTACTACAATGAGCAGTTCTTC. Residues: CSVDGGQGYYNEQFF.

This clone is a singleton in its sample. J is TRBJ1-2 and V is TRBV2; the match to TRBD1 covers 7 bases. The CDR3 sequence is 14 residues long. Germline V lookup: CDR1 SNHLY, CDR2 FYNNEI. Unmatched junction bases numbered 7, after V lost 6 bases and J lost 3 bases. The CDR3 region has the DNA TGTGCCAGCAGCGCGGACAGGTTGGACTATGGCTACACCTTC. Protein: CASSADRLDYGYTF. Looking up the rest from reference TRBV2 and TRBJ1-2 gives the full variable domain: EPEVTQTPSHQVTQMGQEVILRCVPISNHLYFYWYRQILGQKVEFLVSFYNNEISEKSEIFDDQFSVERPDGSNFTLKIRSTKLEDSAMYFCASSADRLDYGYTFGSGTRLTVV.

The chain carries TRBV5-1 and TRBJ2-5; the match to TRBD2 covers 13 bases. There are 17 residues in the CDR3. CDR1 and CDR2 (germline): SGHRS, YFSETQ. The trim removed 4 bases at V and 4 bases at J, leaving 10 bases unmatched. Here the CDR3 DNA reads TGCGCCAGCAGCGTGCTACTAGCGGGGGGGCCTAGAGAGACCCAGTACTTC. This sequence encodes CASSVLLAGGPRETQYF.

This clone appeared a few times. The CDR3 DNA reads TGTGCCAGCAGTTTAGGGCTAGCGGATTCCTACGAGCAGTACTTC. Translated, it gives CASSLGLADSYEQYF. This chain joins TRBV27 and TRBJ2-7; TRBD2 matches 7 bases. The CDR3 is 15 residues long. V shed 2 bases and J 1 base; nucleotides not matched to a gene: 5. From germline, CDR1 is MNHEY and CDR2 SMNVEV (reference sequence).

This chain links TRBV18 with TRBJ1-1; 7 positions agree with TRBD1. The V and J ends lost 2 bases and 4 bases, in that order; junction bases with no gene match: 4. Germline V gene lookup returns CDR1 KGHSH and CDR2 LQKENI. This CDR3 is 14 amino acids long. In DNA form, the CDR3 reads TGTGCCAGCTCACCAGTGCAGGGGGTCACTGAAGCTTTCTTT. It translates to CASSPVQGVTEAFF.

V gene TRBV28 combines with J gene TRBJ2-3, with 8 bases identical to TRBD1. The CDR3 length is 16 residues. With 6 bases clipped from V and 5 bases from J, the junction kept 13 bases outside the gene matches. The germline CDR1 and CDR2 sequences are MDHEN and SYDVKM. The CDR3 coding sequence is TGTGCCAGCAGCCCATCAGGGGGCGCCAAAATAGATACGCAGTATTTT. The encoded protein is CASSPSGGAKIDTQYF.

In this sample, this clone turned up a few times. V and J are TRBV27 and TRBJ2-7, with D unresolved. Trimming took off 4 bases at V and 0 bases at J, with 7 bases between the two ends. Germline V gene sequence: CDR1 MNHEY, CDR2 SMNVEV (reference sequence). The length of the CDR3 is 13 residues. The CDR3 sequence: CASSYGVSYEQYF. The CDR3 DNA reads TGTGCCAGCAGTTATGGAGTCTCCTACGAGCAGTACTTC.

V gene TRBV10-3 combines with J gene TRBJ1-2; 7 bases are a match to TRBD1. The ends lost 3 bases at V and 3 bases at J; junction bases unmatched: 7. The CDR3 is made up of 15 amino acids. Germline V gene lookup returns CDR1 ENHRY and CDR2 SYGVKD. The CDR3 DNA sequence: TGTGCCATCAGTGAACCCCGACAGGGTGACTATGGCTACACCTTC. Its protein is CAISEPRQGDYGYTF.

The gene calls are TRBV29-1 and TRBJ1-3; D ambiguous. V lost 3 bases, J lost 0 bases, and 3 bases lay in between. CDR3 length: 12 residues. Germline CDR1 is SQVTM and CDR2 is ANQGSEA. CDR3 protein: CSVEASGNTIYF. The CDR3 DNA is TGCAGCGTTGAGGCCTCTGGAAACACCATATATTTT.

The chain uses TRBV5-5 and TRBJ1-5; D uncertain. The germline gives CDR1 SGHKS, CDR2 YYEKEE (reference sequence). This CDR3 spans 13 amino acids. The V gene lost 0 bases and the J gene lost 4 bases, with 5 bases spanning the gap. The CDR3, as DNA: TGTGCCAGCAGCTTGGATCTGAATCAGCCCCAGCATTTT. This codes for CASSLDLNQPQHF.

As DNA, the CDR3 is TGTGCCAGCAGCCAACTGTTAGCGGGGGGGCCCTCCTACAATGAGCAGTTCTTC. It codes for CASSQLLAGGPSYNEQFF. The chain has TRBV4-2 and TRBJ2-1; TRBD2 matches 11 bases. V dropped 2 bases and J dropped 0; count of bases not matched to a gene: 6. The CDR3 is made up of 18 amino acids. Germline V CDR1 and CDR2: LGHNA, YNFKEQ.